The subject of this entry is one TCR beta chain. The antigen is unknown. This record belongs to a study of monozygotic twins with inflammatory bowel disease. There were eight separate reactions per sample in which cDNA was made. After re-calling the 5' RACE reads, TCRdb lists one entry per CDR3 protein, DNA absent. The table for this sample gives more than 300,000 distinct CDR3 sequences. Study-level results: The data did not back a single strong IBD-associated clonotype or signal. Compared with healthy twins, IBD patients shared fewer clonotypes with others, especially with disease activity. Varying immunosuppressive regimens may have increased patient repertoire variability.

The V gene's germline CDR1 is MNHNS and CDR2 SASEGT. The CDR3 sequence is 15 residues long. J is TRBJ2-7 and V is TRBV6-1; TCRdb indicates TRBD1, and absent DNA this call remains unverified. The sample taken for sequencing was blood. This receptor was obtained from a human donor with ulcerative colitis or Crohn's disease, or a healthy co-twin of an affected twin (not recorded which). CDR3 loop: CASSSTGQASYEQYF.